This TCR beta chain was identified during a study of blood T cell repertoires in COVID-19. Looking at the study overall: Some COVID-19 samples were acute and others convalescent; all came from the United States, Italy and Spain.

The authors' processing: The authors estimated nucleated cell counts from reference gene primer amplification. Profiling relied on immunoSEQ multiplex PCR, and the TCRdb table lists in-frame clones only, not all of them. V and J calls and clone size come straight from that table; D and trimming were deduced from the DNA. The table records 100,000 to 150,000 clones, over 75% of them present only once. This TCR was recovered from an elderly woman with acute or convalescent COVID-19. Sequenced material: peripheral blood.

The CDR3 loop reads CASSLGGRTQYF. In DNA, the CDR3 is TGTGCCAGCAGCTTGGGTGGGCGAACGCAGTATTTT. This chain connects TRBV7-8 to TRBJ2-3; D ambiguous. Germline lookup yields CDR1 SGHVS and CDR2 FQNEAQ. This CDR3 has 12 amino acids. The V gene lost 3 bases and the J gene lost 9 bases, with 10 bases spanning the gap. Full variable domain (missing parts from reference TRBV7-8 and TRBJ2-3): GAGVSQSPRYKVAKRGQDVALRCDPISGHVSLFWYQQALGQGPEFLTYFQNEAQLDKSGLPSDRFFAERPEGSVSTLKIQRTQQEDSAVYLCASSLGGRTQYFGPGTRLTVL.